The entry that follows covers one T cell receptor beta chain sequence. Its antigen is undetermined. This entry belongs to a study of cytomegalovirus exposure and HLA in healthy donors. Broader study findings: Immune exposure information comprised only CMV serostatus. For TCR beta chains, V- and J-gene trimming was later linked to a missense DCLRE1C variant.

With 60 Vbeta and 13 Jbeta primers, the PCR was carried out. Only in-frame clones appear in the TCRdb table, and some are missing; sequencing was by immunoSEQ multiplex PCR. In all, the sample yields 60,000 to 100,000 clones. Germline V gene sequence: CDR1 SNHLY, CDR2 FYNNEI. The CDR3 consists of 14 residues. Unmatched junction bases numbered 11, after V lost 7 bases and J lost 7 bases. Sequenced input: PBMCs. This chain uses TRBV2 with TRBJ1-2; TRBD1 matches 8 bases. The clonotype originates from a man aged 30 to 39 in good health and CMV-seronegative. DNA for the CDR3: TGTGCCAGCACAACAGGGGGGAATGCCCTTGGCTACACCTTC. Its protein product is CASTTGGNALGYTF.